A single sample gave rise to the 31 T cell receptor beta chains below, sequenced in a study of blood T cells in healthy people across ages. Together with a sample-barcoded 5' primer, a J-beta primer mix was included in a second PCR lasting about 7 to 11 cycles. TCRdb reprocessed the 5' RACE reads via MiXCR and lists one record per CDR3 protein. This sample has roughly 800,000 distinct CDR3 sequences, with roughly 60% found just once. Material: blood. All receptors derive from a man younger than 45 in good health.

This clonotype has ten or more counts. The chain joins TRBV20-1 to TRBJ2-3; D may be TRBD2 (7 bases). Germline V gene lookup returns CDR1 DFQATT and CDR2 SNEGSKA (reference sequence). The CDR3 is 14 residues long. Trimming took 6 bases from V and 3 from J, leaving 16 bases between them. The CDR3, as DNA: TGCAGTGCAGAGGGGGGGGGTAGTACAGATACGCAGTATTTT. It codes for CSAEGGGSTDTQYF.

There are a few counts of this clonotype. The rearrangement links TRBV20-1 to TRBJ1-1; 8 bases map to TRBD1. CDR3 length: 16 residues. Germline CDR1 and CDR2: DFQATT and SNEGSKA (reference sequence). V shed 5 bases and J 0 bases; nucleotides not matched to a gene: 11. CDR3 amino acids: CSAPDRGRPLNTEAFF. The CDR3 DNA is TGCAGTGCTCCTGACAGGGGTCGCCCTCTGAACACTGAAGCTTTCTTT.

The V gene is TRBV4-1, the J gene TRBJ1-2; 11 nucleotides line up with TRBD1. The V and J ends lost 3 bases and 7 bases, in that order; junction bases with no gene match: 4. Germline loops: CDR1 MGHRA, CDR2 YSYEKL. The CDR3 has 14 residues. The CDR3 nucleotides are TGCGCCAGCAGCCAGGGGGACAGGGGGTCTGGCTACACCTTC. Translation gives CASSQGDRGSGYTF.

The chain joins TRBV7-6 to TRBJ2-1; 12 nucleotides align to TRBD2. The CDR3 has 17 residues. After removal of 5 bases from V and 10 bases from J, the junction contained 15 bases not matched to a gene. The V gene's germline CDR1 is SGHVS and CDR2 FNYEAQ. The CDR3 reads CASSPRTSGDFFTEQFF. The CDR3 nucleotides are TGTGCCAGCAGCCCCCGGACTAGCGGGGACTTTTTCACGGAGCAGTTCTTC. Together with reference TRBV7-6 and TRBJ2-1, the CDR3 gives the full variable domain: GAGVSQSPRYKVTKRGQDVALRCDPISGHVSLYWYRQALGQGPEFLTYFNYEAQQDKSGLPNDRFSAERPEGSISTLTIQRTEQRDSAMYRCASSPRTSGDFFTEQFFGPGTRLTVL.

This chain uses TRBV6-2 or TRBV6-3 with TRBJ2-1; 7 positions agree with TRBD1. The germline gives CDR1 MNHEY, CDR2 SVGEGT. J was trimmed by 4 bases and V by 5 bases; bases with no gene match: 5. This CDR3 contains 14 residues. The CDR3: CASSPGQEYNEQFF. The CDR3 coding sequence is TGTGCCAGCAGTCCTGGACAGGAATACAATGAGCAGTTCTTC.

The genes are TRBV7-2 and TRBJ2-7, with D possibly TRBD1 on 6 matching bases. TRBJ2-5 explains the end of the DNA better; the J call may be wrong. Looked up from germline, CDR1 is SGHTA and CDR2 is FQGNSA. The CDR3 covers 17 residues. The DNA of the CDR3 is TGTGCCAGCAGCTTAGAGGGGGTCTCAGGCTTGAGAGAGACCCAGTACTTC. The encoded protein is CASSLEGVSGLRETQYF.

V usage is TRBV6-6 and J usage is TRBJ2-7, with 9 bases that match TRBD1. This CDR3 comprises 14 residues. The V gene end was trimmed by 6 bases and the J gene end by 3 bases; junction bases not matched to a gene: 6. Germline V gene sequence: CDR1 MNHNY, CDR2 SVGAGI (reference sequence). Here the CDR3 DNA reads TGTGCCAGCAGCGGGACAGGGAATATCTACGAGCAGTACTTC. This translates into CASSGTGNIYEQYF.

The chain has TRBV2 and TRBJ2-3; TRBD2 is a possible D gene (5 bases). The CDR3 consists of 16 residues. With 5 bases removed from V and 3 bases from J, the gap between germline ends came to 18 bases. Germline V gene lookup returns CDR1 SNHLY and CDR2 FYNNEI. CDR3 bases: TGTGCCAGCAGTAAACTCGGGATTCTTTCGACAGATACGCAGTATTTT. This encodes CASSKLGILSTDTQYF.

The CDR3 DNA reads TGCAGTGCACGTACAGGGTCTGAAGCTTTCTTT. Its protein is CSARTGSEAFF. J is TRBJ1-1 and V is TRBV20-1; D might be TRBD1 (6 bases). The CDR3 sequence is 11 residues long. CDR1 DFQATT and CDR2 SNEGSKA come from the germline V gene (reference sequence). Trimming cost V 6 bases and J 6 bases, with 11 bases left between them.

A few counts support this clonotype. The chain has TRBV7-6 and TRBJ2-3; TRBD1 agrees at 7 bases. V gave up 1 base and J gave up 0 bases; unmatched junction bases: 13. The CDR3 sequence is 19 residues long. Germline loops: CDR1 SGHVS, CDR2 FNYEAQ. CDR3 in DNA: TGTGCCAGCAGCTTAGATTTAGGACAGGCGATCTTTAGCACAGATACGCAGTATTTT. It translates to CASSLDLGQAIFSTDTQYF.

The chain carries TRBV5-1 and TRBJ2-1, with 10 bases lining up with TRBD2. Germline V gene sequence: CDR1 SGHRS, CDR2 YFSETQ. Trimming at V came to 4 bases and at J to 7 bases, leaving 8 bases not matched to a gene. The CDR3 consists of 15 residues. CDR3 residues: CASSRSSGSSNEQFF. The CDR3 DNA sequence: TGCGCCAGCAGCAGATCTAGCGGGAGTTCTAATGAGCAGTTCTTC.

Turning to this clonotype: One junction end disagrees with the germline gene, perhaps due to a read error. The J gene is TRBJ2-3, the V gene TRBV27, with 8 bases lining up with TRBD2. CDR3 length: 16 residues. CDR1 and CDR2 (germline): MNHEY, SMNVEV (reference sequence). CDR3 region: CVSFPGGPFGTDTQYF. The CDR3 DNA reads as TGTGTCAGCTTCCCGGGGGGGCCGTTCGGCACAGATACGCAGTATTTT.

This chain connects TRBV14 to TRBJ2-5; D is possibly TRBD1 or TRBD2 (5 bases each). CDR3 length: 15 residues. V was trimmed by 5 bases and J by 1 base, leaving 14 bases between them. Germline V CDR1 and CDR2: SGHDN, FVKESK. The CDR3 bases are TGTGCCAGCAGCTTACTCCGGGGCACCCAAGAGACCCAGTACTTC. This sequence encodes CASSLLRGTQETQYF.

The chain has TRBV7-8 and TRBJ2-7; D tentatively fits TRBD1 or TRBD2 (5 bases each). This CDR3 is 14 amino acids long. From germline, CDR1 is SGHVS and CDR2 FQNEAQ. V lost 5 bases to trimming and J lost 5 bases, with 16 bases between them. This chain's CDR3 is CASSPRDPDNEQYF. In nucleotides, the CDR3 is TGTGCCAGCAGCCCCCGGGACCCCGATAACGAGCAGTACTTC.

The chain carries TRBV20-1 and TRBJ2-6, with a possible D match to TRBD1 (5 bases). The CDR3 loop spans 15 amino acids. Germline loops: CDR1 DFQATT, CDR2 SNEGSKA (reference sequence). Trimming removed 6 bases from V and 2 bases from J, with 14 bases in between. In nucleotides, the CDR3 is TGCAGTGCAAATGCGTTGGGGCCTGGGGCCAACGTCCTGACTTTC. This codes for CSANALGPGANVLTF.

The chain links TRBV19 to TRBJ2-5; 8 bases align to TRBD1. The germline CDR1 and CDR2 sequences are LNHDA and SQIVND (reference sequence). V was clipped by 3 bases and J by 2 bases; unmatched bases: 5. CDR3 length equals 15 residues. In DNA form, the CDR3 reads TGTGCCAGTAGTATCGACAGGGGCCAGCAAGAGACCCAGTACTTC. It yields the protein CASSIDRGQQETQYF.

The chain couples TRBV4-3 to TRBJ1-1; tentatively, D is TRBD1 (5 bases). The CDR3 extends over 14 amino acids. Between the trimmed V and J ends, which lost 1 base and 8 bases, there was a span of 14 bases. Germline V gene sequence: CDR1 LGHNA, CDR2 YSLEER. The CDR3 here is CASSQVEGRTEAFF. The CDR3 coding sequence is TGCGCCAGCAGCCAAGTGGAGGGCCGGACAGAAGCTTTCTTT.

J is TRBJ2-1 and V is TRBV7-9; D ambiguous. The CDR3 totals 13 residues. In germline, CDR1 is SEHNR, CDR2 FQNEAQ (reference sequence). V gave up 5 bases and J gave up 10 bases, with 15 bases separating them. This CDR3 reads CASSPLRSDEQFF. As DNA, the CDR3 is TGTGCCAGCAGCCCACTCAGGTCGGACGAGCAGTTCTTC.

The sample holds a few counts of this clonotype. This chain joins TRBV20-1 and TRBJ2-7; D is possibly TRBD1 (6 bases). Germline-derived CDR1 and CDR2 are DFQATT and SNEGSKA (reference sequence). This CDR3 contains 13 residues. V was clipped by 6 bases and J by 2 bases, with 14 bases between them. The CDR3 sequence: CSASGTTTYEQYF. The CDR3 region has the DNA TGCAGTGCCTCCGGGACAACCACCTACGAGCAGTACTTC.

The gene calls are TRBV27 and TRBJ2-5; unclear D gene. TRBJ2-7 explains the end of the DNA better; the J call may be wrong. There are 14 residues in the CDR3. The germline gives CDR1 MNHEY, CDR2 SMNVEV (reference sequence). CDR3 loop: CASSLAGVSSEQYF. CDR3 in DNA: TGTGCCAGCAGTTTAGCCGGAGTTAGCTCCGAGCAGTACTTC.

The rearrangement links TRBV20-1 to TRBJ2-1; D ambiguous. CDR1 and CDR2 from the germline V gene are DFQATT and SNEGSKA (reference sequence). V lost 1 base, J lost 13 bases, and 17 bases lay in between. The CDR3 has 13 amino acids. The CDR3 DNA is TGCAGTGCTAGAGGGGGTGGGCTAGAGACCCAGTTCTTC. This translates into CSARGGGLETQFF.

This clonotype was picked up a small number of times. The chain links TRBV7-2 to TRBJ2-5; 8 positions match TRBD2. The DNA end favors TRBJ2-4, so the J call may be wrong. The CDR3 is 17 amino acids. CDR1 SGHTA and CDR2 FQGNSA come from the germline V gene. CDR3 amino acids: CASSLILSGTQGGIQYF. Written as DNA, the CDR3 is TGTGCCAGCAGCTTAATCCTTAGCGGGACTCAAGGGGGCATTCAGTACTTC.

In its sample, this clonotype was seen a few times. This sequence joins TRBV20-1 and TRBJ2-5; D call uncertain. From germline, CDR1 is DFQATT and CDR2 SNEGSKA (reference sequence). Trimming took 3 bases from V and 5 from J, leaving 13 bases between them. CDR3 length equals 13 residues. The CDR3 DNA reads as TGCAGTGCTAGCGAGTCAAGTTTCGAGACCCAGTACTTC. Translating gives CSASESSFETQYF.

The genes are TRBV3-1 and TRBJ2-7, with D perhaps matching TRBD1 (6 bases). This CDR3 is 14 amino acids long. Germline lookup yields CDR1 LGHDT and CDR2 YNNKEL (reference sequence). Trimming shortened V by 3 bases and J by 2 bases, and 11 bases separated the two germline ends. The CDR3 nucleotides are TGTGCCAGCAGCCAGGGGACATTTCCCTACGAGCAGTACTTC. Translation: CASSQGTFPYEQYF.

The CDR3 here is CSQSSGVHNEQYF. CDR3 bases: TGCAGCCAATCTAGCGGGGTCCACAATGAGCAGTACTTC. The V call is TRBV29-1, the J call TRBJ2-5; 9 bases line up with TRBD2. This CDR3 contains 13 residues. Germline lookup yields CDR1 SQVTM and CDR2 ANQGSEA. Germline trimming cut 8 bases from V and 11 bases from J; bases unmatched to any gene: 15.

CDR3 in DNA: TGTGCCAGCAGTTACTTGAGAACACCAATCGGTCAAGAGACCCAGTACTTC. Residues: CASSYLRTPIGQETQYF. V usage is TRBV6-6 and J usage is TRBJ2-5; D ambiguous. From germline, CDR1 is MNHNY and CDR2 SVGAGI (reference sequence). CDR3 length equals 17 residues. Trimming removed 1 base at V and 2 bases at J, with 17 bases between.

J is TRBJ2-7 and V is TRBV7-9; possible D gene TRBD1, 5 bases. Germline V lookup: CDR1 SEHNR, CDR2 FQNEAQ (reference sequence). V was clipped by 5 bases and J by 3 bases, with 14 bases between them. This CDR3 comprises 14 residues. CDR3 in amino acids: CASSLQGIDYEQYF. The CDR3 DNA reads TGTGCCAGCAGCCTTCAGGGTATTGACTACGAGCAGTACTTC.

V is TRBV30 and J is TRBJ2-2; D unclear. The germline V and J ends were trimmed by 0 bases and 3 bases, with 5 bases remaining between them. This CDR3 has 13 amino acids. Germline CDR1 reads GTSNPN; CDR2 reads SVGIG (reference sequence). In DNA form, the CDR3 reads TGTGCCTGGAGTGTTGGGTACACCGGGGAGCTGTTTTTT. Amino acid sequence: CAWSVGYTGELFF. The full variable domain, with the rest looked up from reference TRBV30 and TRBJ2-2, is SQTIHQWPATLVQPVGSPLSLECTVEGTSNPNLYWYRQAAGRGLQLLFYSVGIGQISSEVPQNLSASRPQDRQFILSSKKLLLSDSGFYLCAWSVGYTGELFFGEGSRLTVL.

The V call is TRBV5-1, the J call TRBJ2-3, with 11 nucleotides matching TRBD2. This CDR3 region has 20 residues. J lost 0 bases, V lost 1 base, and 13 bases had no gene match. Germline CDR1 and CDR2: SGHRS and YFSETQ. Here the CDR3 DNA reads TGCGCCAGCAGCTTGCCGAGGGGGACTAGCGGACCGACTAGCACAGATACGCAGTATTTT. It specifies CASSLPRGTSGPTSTDTQYF.

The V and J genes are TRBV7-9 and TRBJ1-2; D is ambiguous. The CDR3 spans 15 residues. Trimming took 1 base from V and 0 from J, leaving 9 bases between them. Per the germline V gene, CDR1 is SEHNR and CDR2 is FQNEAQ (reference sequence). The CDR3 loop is CASSLGQNPNYGYTF. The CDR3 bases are TGTGCCAGCAGCTTAGGGCAGAACCCTAACTATGGCTACACCTTC. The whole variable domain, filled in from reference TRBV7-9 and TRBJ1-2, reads DTGVSQNPRHKITKRGQNVTFRCDPISEHNRLYWYRQTLGQGPEFLTYFQNEAQLEKSRLLSDRFSAERPKGSFSTLEIQRTEQGDSAMYLCASSLGQNPNYGYTFGSGTRLTVV.

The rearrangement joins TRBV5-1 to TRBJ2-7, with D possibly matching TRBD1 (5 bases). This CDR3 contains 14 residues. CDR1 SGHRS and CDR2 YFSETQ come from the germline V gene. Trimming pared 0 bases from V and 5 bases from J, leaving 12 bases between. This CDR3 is CASSLALGPHEQYF. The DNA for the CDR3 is TGCGCCAGCAGCTTGGCCCTGGGGCCCCACGAGCAGTACTTC.